This paragraph reports one T cell receptor (beta chain). Its antigen is not yet known. Base qualities are missing; no much larger clone stands one base away. These data are taken from a study of T cell changes during pregnancy in multiple sclerosis (dated by TCRdb to the late 2010s). Some background on the complete study: In women with multiple sclerosis, the researchers looked at how the T cell repertoire shifted as pregnancy progressed.

Library construction relied on the immunoSEQ multiplex PCR assay. TCRdb took this table from immuneACCESS and kept in-frame rearrangements with V and J called. Such tables lack part of the clones; where checked against another copy, unresolved V genes explain under half of the gap, and the rest is unexplained. Recorded for this sample are over 70,000 clones; 90% to 95% of them occurred a single time. Clones ranked in the top ten supply about 2% of the sample. The CDR1 and CDR2 encoded by the germline V gene are MDHEN and SYDVKM. CDR3 length: 15 amino acids, cysteine to phenylalanine. Left in the record is the CDR3 DNA by itself, 45 bases read in frame from the first base. The V end loses 3 bases and the J end loses 5 bases, and a stretch of 13 bases separates them.

The source is a female donor with multiple sclerosis, enrolled in a pregnancy study. The receptor chain draws on TRBV28 and TRBJ2-2, and the D gene may be TRBD2, 7 bases matching. Sample: peripheral blood, taken in the third trimester of pregnancy. The DNA sequence is given as TGTGCCAGCAGTTTTTCCGGGGGGCGGACCGGGGAGCTGTTTTTT. Its product reads: CASSFSGGRTGELFF.